This T cell receptor beta chain was identified in a study of cytomegalovirus exposure and HLA in healthy donors. Regarding the study as a whole: There were some public TCRs occurring in many donors, but most TCR sequences were rare. The majority of CMV-associated TCR beta chains were reported as apparently HLA-restricted in a later analysis.

Turning to this clone: Its antigen is still unknown.

Primers included in the PCR were 60 Vbeta and 13 Jbeta primers. Profiled with immunoSEQ multiplex PCR; TCRdb holds only in-frame clones, not every one. The sample records approximately 250,000 clones, approximately 84% being singletons. The TCR comes from a girl aged 2 to 9 in good health and CMV-seronegative. Material: PBMCs.

The CDR3 sequence: CASSLSRTGTYEQYF. The CDR3, as DNA: TGTGCCAGCAGTCTCAGTCGGACAGGCACCTACGAGCAGTACTTC. The J gene is TRBJ2-7, the V gene TRBV27; 7 positions match TRBD1. Trimming cost V 5 bases and J 2 bases; bases outside gene matches: 9. CDR3 length: 15 amino acids. Germline V lookup: CDR1 MNHEY, CDR2 SMNVEV (reference sequence).